The 20 T cell receptor beta chains below come from one sample, sequenced in a study of tumor-infiltrating lymphocytes in oesophageal squamous cell carcinoma. One entry per CDR3 protein, called by TCRdb with MiXCR from the PCR reads. The sample shows some 16,000 distinct CDR3 sequences, around 40% of them seen only once. Sequencing used normal esophageal tissue next to the tumor. The receptors shown here come from a female donor with esophageal squamous cell carcinoma.

The chain employs TRBV7-8 and TRBJ1-6; TRBD1 is a possible D gene (5 bases). Germline V gives CDR1 SGHVS, CDR2 FQNEAQ. Deletions cut 0 bases from V and 8 bases from J, with 14 bases between. The CDR3 runs to 16 residues. DNA of the CDR3: TGTGCCAGCAGCTTAGCGTGGGACGGGGCCGATTCACCCCTCCACTTT. Amino acid sequence: CASSLAWDGADSPLHF.

The rearrangement links TRBV11-2 to TRBJ2-3, with 8 bases matching TRBD2. Germline values: CDR1 SGHAT, CDR2 FQNNGV. The CDR3 runs to 15 residues. V shed 3 bases, J shed 1 base, and the junction held 3 bases outside the gene matches. The CDR3 nucleotides read TGTGCCAGCAGCTTCACTAGCGGACGCACAGATACGCAGTATTTT. It is translated as CASSFTSGRTDTQYF.

This clonotype was detected only a few times. V and J are TRBV11-3 and TRBJ2-3; 14 bases are a match to TRBD2. With V trimmed by 4 bases and J by 2 bases, 2 bases remained unmatched. The CDR3 length is 16 residues. Germline V CDR1 and CDR2: SGHNT, YENEEA. The CDR3 sequence: CASSSGLAGVTDTQYF. The CDR3 DNA is TGTGCCAGCAGCTCGGGACTAGCGGGAGTCACAGATACGCAGTATTTT.

Note on this clonotype: One base away lies a much larger clone, so this may be a sequencing read error. The chain couples TRBV6-2 or TRBV6-3 to TRBJ2-3; D might be TRBD2 (5 bases). The length of the CDR3 is 12 residues. CDR1 MNHEY and CDR2 SVGEGT come from the germline V gene. V was clipped by 5 bases and J by 14 bases, with 17 bases between them. In DNA, the CDR3 is TGTGCCAGCAGTAAGAACACCGGGGAGCTGTATTTT. Translating it yields CASSKNTGELYF.

Points on this clonotype: This could be a read error, since a much larger clone is one nucleotide away. The limits of the CDR3 on the DNA are not certain, so only TCRdb's listed CDR3 is given. The rearrangement joins TRBV7-5 to TRBJ1-2. TRBV7-5 is recorded as a pseudogene. With termini counted, the CDR3 has 17 amino acids. This CDR3 reads CISVPEPPTPRDYGYNF.

This clonotype was found a few times. The V gene is TRBV7-2, the J gene TRBJ2-3; 8 nucleotides match TRBD1. The J call is in doubt because the DNA end fits TRBJ2-7 better. This CDR3 region has 15 residues. Germline V gives CDR1 SGHTA, CDR2 FQGNSA. This CDR3 is CASSHPGTGTYEQYF. The CDR3 nucleotides are TGTGCCAGCAGCCACCCCGGGACAGGAACCTACGAGCAGTACTTC.

The chain employs TRBV7-3 and TRBJ2-5; 15 bases line up with TRBD2. The end of the DNA fits TRBJ2-3 better, so the J call may be wrong. Germline CDR1 SGHTA, CDR2 FQGTGA. The CDR3 contains 16 residues. CDR3 protein: CASSRGLAGGHDTQYF. DNA for the CDR3: TGTGCCAGCAGCAGAGGACTAGCGGGAGGGCACGACACGCAGTATTTT.

The CDR3 region has the DNA TGTGCCAGCAGCTCACAGGGAAGCACTGAAGCTTTCTTT. Translated: CASSSQGSTEAFF. V is TRBV7-2 and J is TRBJ1-1; possible D gene TRBD1, 6 bases. The V end lost 4 bases, the J end lost 4 bases, and 10 bases lay between the germline ends. CDR3 size: 13 residues. Germline CDR1 is SGHTA and CDR2 is FQGNSA.

Details on this clonotype: The conserved phenylalanine or tryptophan is not found at the CDR3 terminus, so this likely reflects a read error. It is unclear where the CDR3 begins or ends on the DNA, so no DNA is shown, and the CDR3 is as TCRdb lists it. V is TRBV7-2 and J is TRBJ2-1; TRBD1 is the table's D call and was not checked against the DNA. Germline V gene data show CDR1 as SGHTA and CDR2 as FQGNSA. The CDR3 spans 15 amino acids, including both terminal residues. CDR3 loop: CASSSDSSYEQYFGN.

This clonotype is medium-sized in the sample. The CDR3 here is CASSLPDNTGELFF. DNA of the CDR3: TGTGCCAGCAGCTTGCCTGATAACACCGGGGAGCTGTTTTTT. The V gene is TRBV7-9, the J gene TRBJ2-2; D not certain. In germline, CDR1 is SEHNR, CDR2 FQNEAQ (reference sequence). With 3 bases removed from V and 2 bases from J, the gap between germline ends came to 7 bases. CDR3 size: 14 residues.

The sample holds a few counts of this clonotype. This rearrangement joins TRBV7-2 to TRBJ2-3; D gene uncertain. V gave up 4 bases and J gave up 4 bases, with 3 bases separating them. From germline, CDR1 is SGHTA and CDR2 FQGNSA. The CDR3 consists of 11 residues. The CDR3 region has the DNA TGTGCCAGCAGCTCTTCAGATACGCAGTATTTT. Translated, it gives CASSSSDTQYF. Together with reference TRBV7-2 and TRBJ2-3, the CDR3 gives the full variable domain: GAGVSQSPSNKVTEKGKDVELRCDPISGHTALYWYRQSLGQGLEFLIYFQGNSAPDKSGLPSDRFSAERTGGSVSTLTIQRTQQEDSAVYLCASSSSDTQYFGPGTRLTVL.

A word on this clonotype: A much larger clone differs by one base, so this may be a read error. The V call is TRBV5-1, the J call TRBJ2-1; D is unclear. The last part of the DNA fits TRBJ2-7 better; the J call may be wrong. This CDR3 spans 17 amino acids. Germline values: CDR1 SGHRS, CDR2 YFSETQ. The CDR3 DNA reads as TGCGCCAGCAGCTTGGGAATTCGCACTAACTCCTACAATGAGCAGTACTTC. Translated: CASSLGIRTNSYNEQYF.

The chain recombines TRBV5-1 with TRBJ2-5; D unresolved. V was pared by 2 bases and J by 11 bases, with 22 bases between. The CDR3 covers 15 residues. Germline-derived CDR1 and CDR2 are SGHRS and YFSETQ. This CDR3 is CASSFKPGPLDTQYF. The CDR3 DNA follows: TGCGCCAGCAGCTTTAAACCAGGCCCCTTGGATACGCAGTACTTC.

This clonotype was detected a few times. The J gene is TRBJ2-2, the V gene TRBV6-6; weak D call: TRBD1 (7 bases). V was pared by 8 bases and J by 1 base, with 11 bases between. The CDR3 is 14 residues long. Germline CDR1 MNHNY, CDR2 SVGAGI (reference sequence). The CDR3 region has the DNA TGTGCCAGCGGAGGGGGCCAGAACACCGGGGAGCTGTTTTTT. Translating gives CASGGGQNTGELFF.

Comments on this clonotype: Without the conserved terminal phenylalanine or tryptophan, this CDR3 likely stems from a read error. This chain uses TRBV7-4 with TRBJ1-2; maybe TRBD1 (5 bases). Between the trimmed V and J ends, which lost 2 bases and 6 bases, there was a span of 16 bases. Germline V gene data show CDR1 as SGHVT and CDR2 as SQSDAQ. The CDR3 runs 15 residues. The CDR3 coding sequence is TGTGCCAGCAGCTTATTTGGGCCCCTGACAGATGGCTACACCTTA. Its protein product is CASSLFGPLTDGYTL.

Only a few counts were recorded for this clonotype. The V call is TRBV7-2, the J call TRBJ1-2, with 10 bases fitting TRBD1. This CDR3 comprises 14 residues. CDR1 is SGHTA, CDR2 FQGNSA, per germline. The trim removed 5 bases at V and 8 bases at J, leaving 8 bases unmatched. As DNA, the CDR3 is TGTGCCAGCAGCGTAAGACAGGGGGCTGAAGGCTACACCTTC. Translation: CASSVRQGAEGYTF.

This clonotype was seen repeatedly, ten times or more. J is TRBJ1-6 and V is TRBV11-2; the D is unclear. The germline V gene encodes CDR1 SGHAT and CDR2 FQNNGV. V lost 2 bases to trimming and J lost 0 bases, with 17 bases between them. The CDR3 is 19 residues long. CDR3 nucleotide sequence: TGTGCCAGCAGCTTAAGGAGTAAGGGAGGGAGCTCCTATAATTCACCCCTCCACTTT. Its protein product is CASSLRSKGGSSYNSPLHF.

The rearrangement uses TRBV20-1 and TRBJ2-1; 9 positions match TRBD2. V lost 3 bases to trimming and J lost 2 bases; unmatched junction nucleotides: 8. The CDR3 contains 16 residues. Germline CDR1 reads DFQATT; CDR2 reads SNEGSKA (reference sequence). For the CDR3, the DNA is TGCAGTGCTAGTATTGCGGGAGGGCCGACCTACAATGAGCAGTTCTTC. This codes for CSASIAGGPTYNEQFF.

The chain joins TRBV4-2 to TRBJ1-2, with D perhaps matching TRBD1 (5 bases). CDR1 and CDR2 from the germline V gene are LGHNA and YNFKEQ. The CDR3 covers 16 residues. With 0 bases removed from V and 3 bases from J, the gap between germline ends came to 14 bases. CDR3 in DNA: TGTGCCAGCAGCCAAGAGATCGAGCGACAGTACTATGGCTACACCTTC. As protein: CASSQEIERQYYGYTF.

The chain recombines TRBV7-2 with TRBJ2-1, with D uncertain. The DNA end is more similar to TRBJ2-5, so the J call may be wrong. The CDR3 has 14 amino acids. Germline-derived CDR1 and CDR2 are SGHTA and FQGNSA. The CDR3 nucleotides are TGTGCCAGCAGCGTAGATGTCCACCAAGAGACCCAGTACTTC. Protein sequence: CASSVDVHQETQYF.